This T cell receptor beta chain was found in a study of T-cell reconstitution after alpha-beta-depleted transplantation in children. This sample's TCRbeta library carried unique molecular identifier barcodes. Via MiXCR, TCRdb re-called the PCR reads, giving one row per CDR3 protein. The repertoire consists of 280,000 or so distinct CDR3 sequences, with 11% occurring once and the leading ten covering around 22%. CDR3 size: 13 residues. V lost 7 bases and J lost 7, with 11 bases in between. CDR1 and CDR2 from the germline V gene are MDHEN and SYDVKM. This clonotype came up many times. The antigen is undetermined. The study's findings and limits: Several hundred rapidly expanded clones from non-depleted graft cells reportedly supplied alpha-beta T cells about two months post-transplant. Diversity of TCRbeta at day 60 was high in some patients, arising from surviving recipient T cells and thymic progenitors. When one year had passed after transplant, most T-cell counts and diversity came from newly produced T cells.

This clonotype originated in a male patient aged 2 to 9 who had a stem cell transplant for chronic granulomatous disease, so the T cells may come from the graft donor. Source: peripheral blood, taken 180 days after TCRalphabeta/CD19-depleted stem cell transplant. The gene calls are TRBV28 and TRBJ1-6; no definite D call. The CDR3 is CASTLLSNSPLHF. The DNA for the CDR3 is TGTGCCAGCACCCTGTTGTCGAATTCACCCCTCCACTTT. Filled out from reference TRBV28 and TRBJ1-6, the complete variable domain reads DVKVTQSSRYLVKRTGEKVFLECVQDMDHENMFWYRQDPGLGLRLIYFSYDVKMKEKGDIPEGYSVSREKKERFSLILESASTNQTSMYLCASTLLSNSPLHFGNGTRLTVT.